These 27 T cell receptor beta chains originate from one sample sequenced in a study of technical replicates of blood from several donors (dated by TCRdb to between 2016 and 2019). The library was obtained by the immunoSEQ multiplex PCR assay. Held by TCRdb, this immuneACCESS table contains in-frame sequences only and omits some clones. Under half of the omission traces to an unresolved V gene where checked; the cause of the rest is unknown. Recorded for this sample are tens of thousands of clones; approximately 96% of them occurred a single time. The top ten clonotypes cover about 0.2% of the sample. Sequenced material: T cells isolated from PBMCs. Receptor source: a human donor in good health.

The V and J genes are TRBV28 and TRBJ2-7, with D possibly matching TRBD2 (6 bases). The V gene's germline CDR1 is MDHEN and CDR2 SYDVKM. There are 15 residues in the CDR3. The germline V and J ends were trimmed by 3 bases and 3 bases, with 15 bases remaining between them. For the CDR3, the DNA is TGTGCCAGCAGTTTGGAGGGACCGAGTCTCTACGAGCAGTACTTC. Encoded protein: CASSLEGPSLYEQYF.

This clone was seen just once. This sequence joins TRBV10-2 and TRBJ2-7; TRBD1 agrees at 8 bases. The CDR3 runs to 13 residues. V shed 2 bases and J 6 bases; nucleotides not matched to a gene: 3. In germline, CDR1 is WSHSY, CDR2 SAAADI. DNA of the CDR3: TGCGCCAGCAGTGAGGGGACAGGTCGCGAGCAGTACTTC. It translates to CASSEGTGREQYF.

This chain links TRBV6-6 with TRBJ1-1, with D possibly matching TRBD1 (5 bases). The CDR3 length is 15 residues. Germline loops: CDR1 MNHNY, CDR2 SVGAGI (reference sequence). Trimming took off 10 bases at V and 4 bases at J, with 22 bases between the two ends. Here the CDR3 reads CATLRQSHVSTEAFF. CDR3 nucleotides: TGTGCCACCCTCCGACAGAGCCACGTTAGCACTGAAGCTTTCTTT.

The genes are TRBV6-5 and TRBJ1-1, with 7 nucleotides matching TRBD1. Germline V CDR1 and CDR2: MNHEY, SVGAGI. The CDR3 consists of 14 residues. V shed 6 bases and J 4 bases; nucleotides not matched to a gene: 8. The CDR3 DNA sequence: TGTGCCAGCAGCAGACAGGGCCTGATCACTGAAGCTTTCTTT. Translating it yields CASSRQGLITEAFF.

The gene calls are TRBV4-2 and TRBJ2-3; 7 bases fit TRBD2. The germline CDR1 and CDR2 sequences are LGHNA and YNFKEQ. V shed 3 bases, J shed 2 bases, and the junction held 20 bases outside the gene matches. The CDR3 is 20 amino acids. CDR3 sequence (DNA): TGTGCCAGCAGCCAGTATACCGGGAGGAGGAAAATGAGGATCACAGATACGCAGTATTTT. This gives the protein CASSQYTGRRKMRITDTQYF.

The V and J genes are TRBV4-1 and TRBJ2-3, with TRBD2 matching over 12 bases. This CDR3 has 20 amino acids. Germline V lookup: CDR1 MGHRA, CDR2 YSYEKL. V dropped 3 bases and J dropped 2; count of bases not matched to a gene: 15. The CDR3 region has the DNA TGCGCCAGCAGCCATTATGGACTAGCGGGATTAGGGGACCACACAGATACGCAGTATTTT. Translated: CASSHYGLAGLGDHTDTQYF.

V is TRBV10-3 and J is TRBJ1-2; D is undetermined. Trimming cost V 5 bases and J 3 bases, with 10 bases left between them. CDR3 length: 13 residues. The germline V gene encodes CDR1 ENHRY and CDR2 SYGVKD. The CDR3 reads CAISSTYDYGYTF. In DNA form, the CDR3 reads TGTGCCATCAGTAGCACCTACGACTATGGCTACACCTTC.

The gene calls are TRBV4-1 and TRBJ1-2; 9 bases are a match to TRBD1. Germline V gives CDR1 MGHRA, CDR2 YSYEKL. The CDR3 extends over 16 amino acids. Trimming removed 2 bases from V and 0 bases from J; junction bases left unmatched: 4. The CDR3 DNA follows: TGCGCCAGCAGCCAACACCGGGACAGGGCTAACTATGGCTACACCTTC. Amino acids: CASSQHRDRANYGYTF.

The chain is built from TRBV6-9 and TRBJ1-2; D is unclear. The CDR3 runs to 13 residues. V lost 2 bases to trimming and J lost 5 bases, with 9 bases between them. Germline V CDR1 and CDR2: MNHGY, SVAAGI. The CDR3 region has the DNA TGTGCCAGCAGTTATCCTAGGATTTATGGCTACACCTTC. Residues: CASSYPRIYGYTF.

The CDR3 DNA follows: TGTGCCAGCAGCTTGGAGTCCGCTCGGGAGACCCAGTACTTC. Translation: CASSLESARETQYF. V and J are TRBV5-4 and TRBJ2-5, with D unclear. V lost 0 bases, J lost 5 bases, and 11 bases lay in between. The germline CDR1 and CDR2 sequences are SGHNT and YYREEE (reference sequence). The CDR3 covers 14 residues.

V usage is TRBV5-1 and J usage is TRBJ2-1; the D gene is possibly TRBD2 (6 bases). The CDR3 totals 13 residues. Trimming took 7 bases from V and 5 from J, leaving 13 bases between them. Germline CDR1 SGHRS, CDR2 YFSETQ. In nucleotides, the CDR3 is TGCGCCAGCGGGCGGGGTAATAACAATGAGCAGTTCTTC. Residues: CASGRGNNNEQFF.

CDR3 in amino acids: CASDTDYEQYF. CDR3 DNA: TGTGCCAGCGATACAGACTACGAGCAGTACTTC. The chain uses TRBV6-1 and TRBJ2-7; D is unclear. Looked up from germline, CDR1 is MNHNS and CDR2 is SASEGT. This CDR3 contains 11 residues. V gave up 8 bases and J gave up 3 bases, with 8 bases separating them.

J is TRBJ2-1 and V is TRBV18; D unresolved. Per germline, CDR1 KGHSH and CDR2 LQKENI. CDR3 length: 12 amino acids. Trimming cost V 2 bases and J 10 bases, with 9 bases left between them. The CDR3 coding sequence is TGTGCCAGCTCACCAACCTCCAGAGAGCAGTTCTTC. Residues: CASSPTSREQFF.

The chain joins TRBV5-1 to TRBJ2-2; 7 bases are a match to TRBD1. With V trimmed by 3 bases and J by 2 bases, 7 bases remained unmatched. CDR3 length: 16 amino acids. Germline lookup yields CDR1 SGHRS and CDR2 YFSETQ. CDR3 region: CASSSKTGRNTGELFF. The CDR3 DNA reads TGCGCCAGCAGCTCTAAGACAGGGCGAAACACCGGGGAGCTGTTTTTT. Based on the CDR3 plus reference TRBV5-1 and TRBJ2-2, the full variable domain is KAGVTQTPRYLIKTRGQQVTLSCSPISGHRSVSWYQQTPGQGLQFLFEYFSETQRNKGNFPGRFSGRQFSNSRSEMNVSTLELGDSALYLCASSSKTGRNTGELFFGEGSRLTVL.

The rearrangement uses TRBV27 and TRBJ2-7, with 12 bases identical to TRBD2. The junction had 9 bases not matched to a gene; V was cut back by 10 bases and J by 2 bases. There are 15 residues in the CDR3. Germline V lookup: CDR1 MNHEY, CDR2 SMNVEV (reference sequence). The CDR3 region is CATLSRTSGAYEQYF. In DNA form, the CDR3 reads TGTGCCACCTTATCCCGGACTAGCGGGGCCTACGAGCAGTACTTC.

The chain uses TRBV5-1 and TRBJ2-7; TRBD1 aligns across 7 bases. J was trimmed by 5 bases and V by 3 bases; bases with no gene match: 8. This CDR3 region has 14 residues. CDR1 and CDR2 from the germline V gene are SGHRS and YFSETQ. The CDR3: CASSSGQFSNEQYF. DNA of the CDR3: TGCGCCAGCAGCTCGGGACAGTTTTCCAACGAGCAGTACTTC.

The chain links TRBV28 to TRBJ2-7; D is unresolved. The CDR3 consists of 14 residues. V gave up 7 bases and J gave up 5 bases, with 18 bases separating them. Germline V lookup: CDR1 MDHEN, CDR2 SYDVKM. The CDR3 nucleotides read TGTGCCAGCAACCCCGTTGGGCTGGATAACGAGCAGTACTTC. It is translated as CASNPVGLDNEQYF.

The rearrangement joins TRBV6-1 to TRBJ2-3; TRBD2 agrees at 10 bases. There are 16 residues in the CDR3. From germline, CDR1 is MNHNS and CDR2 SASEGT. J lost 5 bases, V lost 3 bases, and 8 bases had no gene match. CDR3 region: CASSESSSGSGDTQYF. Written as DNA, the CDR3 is TGTGCCAGCAGTGAGTCTTCTAGCGGGAGTGGAGATACGCAGTATTTT.

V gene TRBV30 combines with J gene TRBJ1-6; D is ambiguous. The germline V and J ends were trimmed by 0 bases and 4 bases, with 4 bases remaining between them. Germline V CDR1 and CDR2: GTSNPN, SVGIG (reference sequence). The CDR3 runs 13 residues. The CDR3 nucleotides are TGTGCCTGGAGTGTCAATTATAATTCACCCCTCCACTTT. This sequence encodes CAWSVNYNSPLHF.

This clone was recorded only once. This CDR3 reads CASSSSGTGIMNTEAFF. The CDR3 DNA reads TGCGCCAGCAGCTCGTCCGGGACTGGAATTATGAACACTGAAGCTTTCTTT. The genes are TRBV5-1 and TRBJ1-1; possible D gene TRBD1, 5 bases. The germline gives CDR1 SGHRS, CDR2 YFSETQ. V was clipped by 3 bases and J by 0 bases, with 18 bases between them. There are 17 residues in the CDR3.

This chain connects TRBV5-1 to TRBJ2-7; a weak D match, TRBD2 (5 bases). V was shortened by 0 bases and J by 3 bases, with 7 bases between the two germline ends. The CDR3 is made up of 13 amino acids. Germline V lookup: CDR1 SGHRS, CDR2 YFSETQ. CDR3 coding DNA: TGCGCCAGCAGCTTGGGGGAGAACTACGAGCAGTACTTC. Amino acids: CASSLGENYEQYF.

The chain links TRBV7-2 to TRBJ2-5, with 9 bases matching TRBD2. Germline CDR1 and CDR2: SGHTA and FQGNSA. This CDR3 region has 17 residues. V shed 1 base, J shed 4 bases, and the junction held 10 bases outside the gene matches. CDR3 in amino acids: CASSLVLVAGARETQYF. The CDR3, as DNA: TGTGCCAGCAGCTTAGTGTTGGTAGCGGGAGCTCGAGAGACCCAGTACTTC.

The CDR3 spells CASSLDRVLWNGYTF. In DNA form, the CDR3 reads TGTGCCAGCAGCTTAGACCGGGTCCTTTGGAATGGCTACACCTTC. The rearrangement joins TRBV7-2 to TRBJ1-2; D gene ambiguous. V gave up 1 base and J gave up 6 bases, with 15 bases separating them. Germline CDR1 reads SGHTA; CDR2 reads FQGNSA. CDR3 length equals 15 residues.

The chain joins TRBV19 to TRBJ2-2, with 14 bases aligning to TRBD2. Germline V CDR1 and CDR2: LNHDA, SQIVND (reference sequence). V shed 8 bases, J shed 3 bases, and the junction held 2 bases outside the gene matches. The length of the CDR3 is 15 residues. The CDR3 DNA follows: TGTGCCAGTCGGACTAGCGGGGGGTACACCGGGGAGCTGTTTTTT. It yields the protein CASRTSGGYTGELFF.

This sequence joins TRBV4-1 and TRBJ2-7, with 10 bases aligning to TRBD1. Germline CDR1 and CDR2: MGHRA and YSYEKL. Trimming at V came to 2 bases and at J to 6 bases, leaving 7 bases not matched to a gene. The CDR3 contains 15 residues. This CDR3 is CASSQLPGQGFEQYF. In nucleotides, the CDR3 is TGCGCCAGCAGCCAACTCCCGGGACAGGGGTTCGAGCAGTACTTC.

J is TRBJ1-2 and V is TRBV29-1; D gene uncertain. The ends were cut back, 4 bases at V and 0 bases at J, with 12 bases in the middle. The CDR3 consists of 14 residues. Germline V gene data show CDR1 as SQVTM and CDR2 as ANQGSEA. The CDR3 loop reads CSVGPRGANYGYTF. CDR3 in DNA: TGCAGCGTTGGGCCTCGTGGAGCTAACTATGGCTACACCTTC.

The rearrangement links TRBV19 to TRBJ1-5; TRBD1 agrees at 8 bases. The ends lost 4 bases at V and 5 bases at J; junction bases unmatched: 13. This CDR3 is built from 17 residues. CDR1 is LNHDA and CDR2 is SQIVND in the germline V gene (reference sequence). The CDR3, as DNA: TGTGCCAGTAGTAATAAGCTGGACAGGGTGGTAGATCAGCCCCAGCATTTT. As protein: CASSNKLDRVVDQPQHF.